This TCR beta chain was recorded in a study of blood T cell repertoires in COVID-19. Study at large: PBMCs, B-cell-depleted T cells, or T cells provided the cDNA or gDNA that made up the material.

Per the authors' pipeline: Amplifying reference gene primers gave estimates of nucleated cell counts. Method: immunoSEQ multiplex PCR; TCRdb's copy keeps in-frame clones and lacks some. D and trimming were read from the DNA, whereas the V and J calls and clone size are those reported in that table. The sample holds roughly 110,000 clones, around 90% seen once. The V gene's germline CDR1 is MDHEN and CDR2 SYDVKM. The CDR3 has 13 residues. V gave up 8 bases and J gave up 5 bases, with 15 bases separating them. The material sequenced was peripheral blood. The rearrangement uses TRBV28 and TRBJ1-1; D is possibly TRBD1 (6 bases). This TCR derives from a man in his forties with active or convalescent COVID-19. The CDR3: CASQQGLETEAFF. The CDR3 nucleotides read TGTGCCAGCCAACAGGGCTTGGAAACTGAAGCTTTCTTT.